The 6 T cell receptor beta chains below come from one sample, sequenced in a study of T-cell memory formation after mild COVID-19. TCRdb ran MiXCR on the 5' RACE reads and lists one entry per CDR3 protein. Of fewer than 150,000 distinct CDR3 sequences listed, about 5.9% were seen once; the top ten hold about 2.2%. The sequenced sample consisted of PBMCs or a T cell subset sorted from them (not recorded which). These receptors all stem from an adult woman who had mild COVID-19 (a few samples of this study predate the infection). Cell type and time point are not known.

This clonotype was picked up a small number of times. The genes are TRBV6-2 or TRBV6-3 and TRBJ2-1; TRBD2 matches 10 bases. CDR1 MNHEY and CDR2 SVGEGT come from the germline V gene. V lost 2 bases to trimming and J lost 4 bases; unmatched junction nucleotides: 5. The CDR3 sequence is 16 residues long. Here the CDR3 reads CASSYPAGGLYNEQFF. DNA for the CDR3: TGTGCCAGCAGTTACCCAGCGGGGGGGCTGTACAATGAGCAGTTCTTC.

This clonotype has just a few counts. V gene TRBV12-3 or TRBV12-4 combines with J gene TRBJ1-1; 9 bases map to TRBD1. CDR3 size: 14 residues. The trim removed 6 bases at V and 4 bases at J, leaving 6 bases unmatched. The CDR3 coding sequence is TGTGCCAGCAGCGGGGACAGGGCGGGCACTGAAGCTTTCTTT. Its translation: CASSGDRAGTEAFF.

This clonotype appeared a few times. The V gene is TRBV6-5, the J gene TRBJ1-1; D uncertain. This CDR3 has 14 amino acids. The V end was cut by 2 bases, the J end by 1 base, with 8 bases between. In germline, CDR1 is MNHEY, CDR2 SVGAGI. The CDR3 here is CASSYRTSNTEAFF. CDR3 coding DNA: TGTGCCAGCAGTTACAGAACTTCGAACACTGAAGCTTTCTTT.

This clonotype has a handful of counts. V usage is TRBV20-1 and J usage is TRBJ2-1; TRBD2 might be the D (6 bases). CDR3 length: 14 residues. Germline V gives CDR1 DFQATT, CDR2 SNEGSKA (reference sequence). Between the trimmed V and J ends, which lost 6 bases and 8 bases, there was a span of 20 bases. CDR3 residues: CSAIRLVAWDEQFF. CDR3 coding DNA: TGCAGTGCGATCAGACTAGTCGCCTGGGATGAGCAGTTCTTC.

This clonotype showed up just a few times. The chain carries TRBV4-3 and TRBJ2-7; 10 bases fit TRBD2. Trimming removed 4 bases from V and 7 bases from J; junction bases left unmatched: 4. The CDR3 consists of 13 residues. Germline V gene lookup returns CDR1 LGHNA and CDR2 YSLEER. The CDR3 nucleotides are TGCGCCAGCAGCCCCGCAGCGGGGGGGGAGCAGTACTTC. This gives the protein CASSPAAGGEQYF.

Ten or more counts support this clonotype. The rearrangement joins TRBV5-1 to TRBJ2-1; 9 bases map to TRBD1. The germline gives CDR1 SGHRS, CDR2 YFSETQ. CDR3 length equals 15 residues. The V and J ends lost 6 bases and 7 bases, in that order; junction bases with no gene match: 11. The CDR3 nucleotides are TGCGCCAGCACTTTGTCGGGGACAGGGCTTAATGAGCAGTTCTTC. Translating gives CASTLSGTGLNEQFF.